Following are 14 T cell receptor beta chains from one sample sequenced in a study of cytomegalovirus exposure and HLA in healthy donors. Libraries were prepared by immunoSEQ multiplex PCR; TCRdb keeps only in-frame clonotypes and omits some of them. Of over 250,000 clones listed, around 86% were seen once; the top ten hold roughly 1%. The sample comprised PBMCs. These receptors were obtained from a woman between 18 and 29 years old in good health and CMV-seronegative.

The V call is TRBV28, the J call TRBJ1-3; 7 bases are a match to TRBD1. J lost 3 bases, V lost 7 bases, and 9 bases had no gene match. Germline V gives CDR1 MDHEN, CDR2 SYDVKM. CDR3 length equals 15 residues. The CDR3: CASKERTGFGNTIYF. CDR3 coding DNA: TGTGCCAGCAAGGAACGGACAGGCTTTGGAAACACCATATATTTT.

This chain connects TRBV7-2 to TRBJ1-2; D might be TRBD1 (6 bases). The CDR3 contains 16 residues. Germline V gives CDR1 SGHTA, CDR2 FQGNSA. Trimming removed 0 bases at V and 3 bases at J, with 14 bases between. The CDR3 protein is CASSLALDRSYYGYTF. In DNA form, the CDR3 reads TGTGCCAGCAGCTTAGCTTTGGACAGATCTTACTATGGCTACACCTTC.

V gene TRBV12-5 combines with J gene TRBJ1-1; no clear D gene. Trimming removed 7 bases from V and 5 bases from J, with 14 bases in between. CDR1 is LGHNT, CDR2 FRNRAP, per germline. CDR3 length: 13 residues. CDR3 bases: TGTGCTAGTGCCATTGGAGGGCGGACTGAAGCTTTCTTT. Protein product: CASAIGGRTEAFF.

The V gene is TRBV18, the J gene TRBJ2-7, with D possibly being TRBD2 (5 bases). Trimming shortened V by 3 bases and J by 4 bases, and 19 bases separated the two germline ends. The CDR3 extends over 16 amino acids. Germline lookup yields CDR1 KGHSH and CDR2 LQKENI. The CDR3 region is CASSPLNEGSGYEQYF. The CDR3, as DNA: TGTGCCAGCTCACCGCTCAACGAGGGTTCTGGGTACGAGCAGTACTTC.

The chain employs TRBV19 and TRBJ1-4, with 7 bases aligning to TRBD1. The germline gives CDR1 LNHDA, CDR2 SQIVND (reference sequence). V gave up 4 bases and J gave up 8 bases; unmatched junction bases: 10. This CDR3 has 15 amino acids. This chain's CDR3 is CASSTRQGGDEKLFF. DNA of the CDR3: TGTGCCAGTAGTACCCGACAGGGAGGAGACGAAAAACTGTTTTTT.

This chain links TRBV19 with TRBJ1-1; 8 positions agree with TRBD1. The CDR3 totals 14 residues. Germline V gives CDR1 LNHDA, CDR2 SQIVND (reference sequence). With V trimmed by 7 bases and J by 4 bases, 8 bases remained unmatched. The CDR3 loop is CASNSDRVGTEAFF. The CDR3 nucleotides read TGTGCCAGTAACTCGGACAGGGTTGGCACTGAAGCTTTCTTT.

This rearrangement joins TRBV28 to TRBJ2-4; 9 bases line up with TRBD2. CDR1 MDHEN and CDR2 SYDVKM come from the germline V gene. With V trimmed by 3 bases and J by 4 bases, 4 bases remained unmatched. The CDR3 has 15 residues. CDR3 sequence reads: CASSLSSGAKNIQYF. The DNA for the CDR3 is TGTGCCAGCAGTTTGTCTAGCGGGGCTAAAAACATTCAGTACTTC.

This clone was counted a few times. The gene calls are TRBV4-2 and TRBJ1-2, with 9 bases identical to TRBD1. CDR3 size: 15 residues. V shed 3 bases and J 3 bases; nucleotides not matched to a gene: 5. Germline assignment: CDR1 LGHNA and CDR2 YNFKEQ. CDR3 bases: TGTGCCAGCAGCCAGGGGACAGGGCCAGACTATGGCTACACCTTC. Its protein product is CASSQGTGPDYGYTF.

The CDR3 DNA is TGTGCCAGCGGGGGGTCTAATTCACCCCTCCACTTT. The encoded protein is CASGGSNSPLHF. The chain recombines TRBV2 with TRBJ1-6; D may be TRBD1 (5 bases). This CDR3 has 12 residues. Germline V gene data show CDR1 as SNHLY and CDR2 as FYNNEI. V gave up 8 bases and J gave up 6 bases, with 8 bases separating them.

The chain combines TRBV9 with TRBJ1-3; D may be TRBD1 (5 bases). Trimming took off 6 bases at V and 4 bases at J, with 14 bases between the two ends. The CDR3 is 14 amino acids. The germline V gene encodes CDR1 SGDLS and CDR2 YYNGEE. CDR3 protein: CASTRDQGGNTIYF. DNA of the CDR3: TGTGCCAGCACGAGAGACCAGGGAGGAAACACCATATATTTT.

There are a few counts of this clone. The chain carries TRBV6-5 and TRBJ1-1; TRBD1 matches 8 bases. J gave up 2 bases and V 8 bases, and 10 bases lay outside the gene matches. This CDR3 spans 15 amino acids. Germline V gene data show CDR1 as MNHEY and CDR2 as SVGAGI. The CDR3 DNA sequence: TGTGCCAGCTGGGGGCAGGGGGCAGGAAACACTGAAGCTTTCTTT. Translated, it gives CASWGQGAGNTEAFF.

The J gene is TRBJ2-3, the V gene TRBV27, with D possibly TRBD2 on 6 matching bases. CDR1 and CDR2 from the germline V gene are MNHEY and SMNVEV (reference sequence). The V and J ends lost 7 bases and 2 bases respectively, with 13 bases between them. This CDR3 has 14 amino acids. CDR3 sequence reads: CASTDYHSTDTQYF. The CDR3 DNA reads as TGTGCCAGCACGGACTACCACTCCACAGATACGCAGTATTTT.

As to this clone: Sequence at one end of the junction differs from germline and may be a read error. The DNA for the CDR3 is TGTGCCAGCAGCTTACCCTCCCACAATGAGCAGTTCTTC. This translates into CASSLPSHNEQFF. The V gene is TRBV13, the J gene TRBJ2-1; D not certain. CDR3 length: 13 amino acids. Germline V gives CDR1 PRHDT, CDR2 FYEKMQ (reference sequence).

V gene TRBV12-5 combines with J gene TRBJ2-7; 9 bases map to TRBD2. CDR3 length: 17 residues. From germline, CDR1 is LGHNT and CDR2 FRNRAP. V was clipped by 5 bases and J by 3 bases; unmatched bases: 14. This chain's CDR3 is CASGPPGGSGSLYEQYF. In nucleotides, the CDR3 is TGTGCTAGTGGTCCCCCGGGAGGTAGCGGGAGTCTCTACGAGCAGTACTTC.